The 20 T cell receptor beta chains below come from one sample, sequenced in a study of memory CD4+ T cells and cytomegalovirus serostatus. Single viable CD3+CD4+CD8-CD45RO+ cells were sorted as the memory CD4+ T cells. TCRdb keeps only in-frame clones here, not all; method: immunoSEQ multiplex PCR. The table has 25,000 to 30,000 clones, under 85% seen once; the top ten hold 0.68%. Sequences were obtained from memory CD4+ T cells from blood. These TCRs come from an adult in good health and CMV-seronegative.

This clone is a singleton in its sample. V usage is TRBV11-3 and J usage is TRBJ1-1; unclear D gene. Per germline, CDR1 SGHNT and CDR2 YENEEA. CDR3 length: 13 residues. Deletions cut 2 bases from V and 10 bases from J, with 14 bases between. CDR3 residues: CASSLQAASGAFF. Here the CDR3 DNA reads TGTGCCAGCAGCTTACAGGCGGCATCAGGAGCTTTCTTT.

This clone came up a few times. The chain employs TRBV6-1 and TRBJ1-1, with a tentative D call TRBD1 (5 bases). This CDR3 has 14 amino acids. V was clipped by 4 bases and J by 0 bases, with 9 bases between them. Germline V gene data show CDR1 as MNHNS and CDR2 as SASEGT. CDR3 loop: CASSVTALNTEAFF. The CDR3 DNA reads TGTGCCAGCAGTGTGACAGCGTTGAACACTGAAGCTTTCTTT.

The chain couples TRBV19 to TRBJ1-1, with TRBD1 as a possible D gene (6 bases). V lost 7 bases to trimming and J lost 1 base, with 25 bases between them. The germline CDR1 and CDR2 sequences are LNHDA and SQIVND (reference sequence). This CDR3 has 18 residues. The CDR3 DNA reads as TGTGCCAGTACCCTTCCCCAAGGGAGGGGGAAGGGGAACACTGAAGCTTTCTTT. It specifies CASTLPQGRGKGNTEAFF.

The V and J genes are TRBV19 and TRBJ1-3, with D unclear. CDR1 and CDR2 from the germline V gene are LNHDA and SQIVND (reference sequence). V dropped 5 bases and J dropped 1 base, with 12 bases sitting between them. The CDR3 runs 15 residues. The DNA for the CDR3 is TGTGCCAGTAGTGTTCGACAATTTTCTGGAAACACCATATATTTT. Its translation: CASSVRQFSGNTIYF.

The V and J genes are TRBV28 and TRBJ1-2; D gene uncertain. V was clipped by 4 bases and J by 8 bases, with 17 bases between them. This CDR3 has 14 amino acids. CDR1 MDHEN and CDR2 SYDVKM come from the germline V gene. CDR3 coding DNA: TGTGCCAGCAGTTCGCGGCCTGAGAGGGAAGGCTACACCTTC. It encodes CASSSRPEREGYTF.

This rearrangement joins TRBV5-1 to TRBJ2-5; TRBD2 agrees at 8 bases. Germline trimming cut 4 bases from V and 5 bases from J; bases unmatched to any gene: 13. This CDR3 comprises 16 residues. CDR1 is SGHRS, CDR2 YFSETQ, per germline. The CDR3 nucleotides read TGCGCCAGCAGCCCTGGGGCTAGCGGGTACCGGGAGACCCAGTACTTC. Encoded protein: CASSPGASGYRETQYF.

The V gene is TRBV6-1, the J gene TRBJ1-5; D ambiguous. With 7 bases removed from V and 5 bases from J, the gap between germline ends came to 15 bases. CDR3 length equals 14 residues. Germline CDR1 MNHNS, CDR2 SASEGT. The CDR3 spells CASTPSGSYQPQHF. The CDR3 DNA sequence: TGTGCCAGCACCCCGTCTGGCAGTTATCAGCCCCAGCATTTT.

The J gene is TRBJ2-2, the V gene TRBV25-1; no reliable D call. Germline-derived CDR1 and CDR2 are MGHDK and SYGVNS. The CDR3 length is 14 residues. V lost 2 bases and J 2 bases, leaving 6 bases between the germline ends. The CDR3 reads CASSEAGNTGELFF. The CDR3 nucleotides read TGTGCCAGCAGTGAAGCTGGAAACACCGGGGAGCTGTTTTTT.

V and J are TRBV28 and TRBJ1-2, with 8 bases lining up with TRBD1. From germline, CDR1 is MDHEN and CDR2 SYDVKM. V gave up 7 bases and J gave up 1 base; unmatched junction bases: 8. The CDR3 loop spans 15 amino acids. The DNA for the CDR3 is TGTGCCAGCACCCGGGGCAGGGGGCTTAACTATGGCTACACCTTC. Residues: CASTRGRGLNYGYTF.

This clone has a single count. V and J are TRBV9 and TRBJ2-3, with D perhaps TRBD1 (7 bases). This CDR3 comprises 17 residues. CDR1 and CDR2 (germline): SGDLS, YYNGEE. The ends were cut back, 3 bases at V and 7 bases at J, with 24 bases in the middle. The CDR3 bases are TGTGCCAGCAGCGGAGACCGTCAGGGGGGCGTAATAAATACGCAGTATTTT. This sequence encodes CASSGDRQGGVINTQYF. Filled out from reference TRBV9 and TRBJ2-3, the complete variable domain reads DSGVTQTPKHLITATGQRVTLRCSPRSGDLSVYWYQQSLDQGLQFLIQYYNGEERAKGNILERFSAQQFPDLHSELNLSSLELGDSALYFCASSGDRQGGVINTQYFGPGTRLTVL.

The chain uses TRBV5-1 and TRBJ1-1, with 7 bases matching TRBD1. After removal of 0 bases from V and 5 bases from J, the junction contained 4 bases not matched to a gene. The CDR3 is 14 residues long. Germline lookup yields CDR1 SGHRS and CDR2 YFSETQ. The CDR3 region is CASSLEQGRTEAFF. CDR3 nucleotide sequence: TGCGCCAGCAGCTTGGAACAGGGGCGAACTGAAGCTTTCTTT.

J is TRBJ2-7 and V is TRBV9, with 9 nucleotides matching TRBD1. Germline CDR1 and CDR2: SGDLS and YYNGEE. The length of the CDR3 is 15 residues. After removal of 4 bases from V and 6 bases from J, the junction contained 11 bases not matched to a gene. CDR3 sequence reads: CASSPWDREFSEQYF. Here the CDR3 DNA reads TGTGCCAGCAGCCCATGGGACAGGGAGTTTTCCGAGCAGTACTTC. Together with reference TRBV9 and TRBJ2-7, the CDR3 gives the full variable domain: DSGVTQTPKHLITATGQRVTLRCSPRSGDLSVYWYQQSLDQGLQFLIQYYNGEERAKGNILERFSAQQFPDLHSELNLSSLELGDSALYFCASSPWDREFSEQYFGPGTRLTVT.

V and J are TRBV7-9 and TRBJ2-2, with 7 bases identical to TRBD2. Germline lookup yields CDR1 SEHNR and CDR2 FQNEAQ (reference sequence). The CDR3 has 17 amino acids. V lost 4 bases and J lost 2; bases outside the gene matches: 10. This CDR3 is CASSSDSKGLNTGELFF. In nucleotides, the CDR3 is TGTGCCAGCAGCTCGGACTCCAAGGGACTAAACACCGGGGAGCTGTTTTTT.

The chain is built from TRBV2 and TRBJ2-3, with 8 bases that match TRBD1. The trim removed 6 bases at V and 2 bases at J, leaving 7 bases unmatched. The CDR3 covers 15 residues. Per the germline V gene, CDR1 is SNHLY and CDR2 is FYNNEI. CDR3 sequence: CASRPGQAYTDTQYF. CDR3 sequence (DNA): TGTGCCAGCAGACCGGGACAGGCCTACACAGATACGCAGTATTTT.

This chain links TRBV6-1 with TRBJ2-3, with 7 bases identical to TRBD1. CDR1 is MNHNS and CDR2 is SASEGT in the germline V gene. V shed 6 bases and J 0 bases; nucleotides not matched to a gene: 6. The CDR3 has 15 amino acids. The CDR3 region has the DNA TGTGCCAGCAGACTGGACAGGTCTAGCACAGATACGCAGTATTTT. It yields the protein CASRLDRSSTDTQYF.

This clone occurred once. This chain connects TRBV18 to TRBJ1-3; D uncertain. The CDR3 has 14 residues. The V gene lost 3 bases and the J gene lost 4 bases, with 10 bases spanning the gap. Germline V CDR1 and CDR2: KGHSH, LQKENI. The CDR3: CASSPDKSGNTIYF. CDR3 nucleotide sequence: TGTGCCAGCTCACCTGACAAATCCGGAAACACCATATATTTT. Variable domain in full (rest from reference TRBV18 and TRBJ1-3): NAGVMQNPRHLVRRRGQEARLRCSPMKGHSHVYWYRQLPEEGLKFMVYLQKENIIDESGMPKERFSAEFPKEGPSILRIQQVVRGDSAAYFCASSPDKSGNTIYFGEGSWLTVV.

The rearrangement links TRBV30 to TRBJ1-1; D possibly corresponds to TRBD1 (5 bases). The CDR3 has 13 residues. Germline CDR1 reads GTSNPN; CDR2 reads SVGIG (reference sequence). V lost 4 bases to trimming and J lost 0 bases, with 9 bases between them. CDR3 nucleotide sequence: TGTGCCTGGAATGGGGGATTGAACACTGAAGCTTTCTTT. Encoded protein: CAWNGGLNTEAFF.

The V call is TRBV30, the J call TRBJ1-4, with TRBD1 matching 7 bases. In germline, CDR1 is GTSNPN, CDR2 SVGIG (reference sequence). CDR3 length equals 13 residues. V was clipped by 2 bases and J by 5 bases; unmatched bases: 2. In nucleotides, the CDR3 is TGTGCCTGGAGTTGGGACAGAAATGAAAAACTGTTTTTT. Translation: CAWSWDRNEKLFF.

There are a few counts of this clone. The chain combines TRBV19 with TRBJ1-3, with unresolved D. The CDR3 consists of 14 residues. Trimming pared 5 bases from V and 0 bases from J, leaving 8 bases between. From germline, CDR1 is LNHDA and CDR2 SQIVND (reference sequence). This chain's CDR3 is CASSPGASGNTIYF. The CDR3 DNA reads TGTGCCAGTAGTCCAGGCGCCTCTGGAAACACCATATATTTT.

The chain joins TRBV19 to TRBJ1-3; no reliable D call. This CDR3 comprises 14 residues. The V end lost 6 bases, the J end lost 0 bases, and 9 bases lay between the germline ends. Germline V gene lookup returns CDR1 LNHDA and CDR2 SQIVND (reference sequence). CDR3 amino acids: CASSRDPSGNTIYF. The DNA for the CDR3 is TGTGCCAGTAGCCGGGATCCCTCTGGAAACACCATATATTTT.